This passage covers 10 T cell receptor beta chains from one sample sequenced in a study of T cell responses to AZD1222 COVID-19 vaccine. Only in-frame clones appear in the TCRdb table, and some are missing; sequencing was by immunoSEQ multiplex PCR. The sample holds some 130,000 clones; about nine tenths are singletons and the top ten take roughly 7.2%. The source was peripheral blood, collected on day 0 of AZD1222 vaccination. The receptors derive from an adult in good health.

The chain combines TRBV30 with TRBJ1-1, with a weak D call TRBD1 (6 bases). Trimming left V 0 bases short and J 0 bases short, with 8 bases between. The CDR3 length is 14 residues. Germline assignment: CDR1 GTSNPN and CDR2 SVGIG (reference sequence). CDR3 nucleotides: TGTGCCTGGAGTGTAAGGGGGTTGAACACTGAAGCTTTCTTT. Translation: CAWSVRGLNTEAFF.

The V and J genes are TRBV6-2 or TRBV6-3 and TRBJ1-5; D unclear. V lost 2 bases, J lost 7 bases, and 3 bases lay in between. The CDR3 consists of 11 residues. Germline CDR1 and CDR2: MNHEY and SVGEGT. In nucleotides, the CDR3 is TGTGCCAGCAGTTACCCCCAGCCCCAGCATTTT. Translating it yields CASSYPQPQHF.

This sequence joins TRBV30 and TRBJ2-3; TRBD2 aligns across 8 bases. CDR3 length: 13 residues. J was trimmed by 4 bases and V by 5 bases; bases with no gene match: 5. Germline assignment: CDR1 GTSNPN and CDR2 SVGIG (reference sequence). CDR3 bases: TGTGCCTGGGGGGGGACTAGTTCAGATACGCAGTATTTT. It yields the protein CAWGGTSSDTQYF.

The chain joins TRBV18 to TRBJ2-1; 8 nucleotides line up with TRBD1. V lost 3 bases, J lost 6 bases, and 7 bases stayed unmatched. There are 15 residues in the CDR3. Germline V lookup: CDR1 KGHSH, CDR2 LQKENI. The CDR3 spells CASSPRQGIGNEQFF. The CDR3 DNA follows: TGTGCCAGCTCACCTCGACAGGGGATAGGCAATGAGCAGTTCTTC.

The chain uses TRBV28 and TRBJ1-2, with D maybe TRBD1 (5 bases). Germline V gene data show CDR1 as MDHEN and CDR2 as SYDVKM. The V gene lost 3 bases and the J gene lost 8 bases, with 10 bases spanning the gap. This CDR3 contains 12 residues. The CDR3 reads CASSLGLRGYTF. CDR3 nucleotides: TGTGCCAGCAGTTTGGGACTAAGGGGCTACACCTTC.

The rearrangement uses TRBV18 and TRBJ1-1; tentatively, D is TRBD1 (6 bases). CDR3 length equals 16 residues. Germline values: CDR1 KGHSH, CDR2 LQKENI. V dropped 3 bases and J dropped 8 bases, with 22 bases sitting between them. The CDR3 DNA reads as TGTGCCAGCTCACCTTCCCTACAGGGTACAAAGGCAGAAGCTTTCTTT. It codes for CASSPSLQGTKAEAFF.

J is TRBJ1-1 and V is TRBV3-1 (or the pseudogene TRBV3-2); TRBD1 aligns across 9 bases. The CDR3 covers 14 residues. V shed 4 bases and J 4 bases; nucleotides not matched to a gene: 4. Germline lookup yields CDR1 LGHDT and CDR2 YNNKEL (reference sequence). The CDR3 loop reads CASSPDRGGTEAFF. CDR3 DNA sequence: TGTGCCAGCAGCCCTGACAGGGGGGGCACTGAAGCTTTCTTT.

The V and J genes are TRBV10-3 and TRBJ1-3; D remains unclear. CDR3 length: 11 residues. CDR1 is ENHRY and CDR2 is SYGVKD in the germline V gene. V shed 6 bases and J shed 7 bases, with 7 bases lying between them. As DNA, the CDR3 is TGTGCCATCAGCCAGTGGAACACCATATATTTT. Encoded protein: CAISQWNTIYF.

The V call is TRBV27, the J call TRBJ2-7; no clear D. There are 14 residues in the CDR3. Germline CDR1 MNHEY, CDR2 SMNVEV (reference sequence). The V gene lost 10 bases and the J gene lost 2 bases, with 18 bases spanning the gap. The CDR3 spells CATQIFPGTYEQYF. CDR3 nucleotide sequence: TGTGCCACCCAAATCTTCCCAGGCACCTACGAGCAGTACTTC.

This clone was seen more than once but under ten times. The V call is TRBV6-2 or TRBV6-3, the J call TRBJ1-5; D uncertain. Germline V gene sequence: CDR1 MNHEY, CDR2 SVGEGT. Trimming removed 0 bases at V and 5 bases at J, with 11 bases between. The length of the CDR3 is 15 residues. CDR3 in amino acids: CASSYSKWYDQPQHF. In nucleotides, the CDR3 is TGTGCCAGCAGTTACTCGAAATGGTACGATCAGCCCCAGCATTTT.